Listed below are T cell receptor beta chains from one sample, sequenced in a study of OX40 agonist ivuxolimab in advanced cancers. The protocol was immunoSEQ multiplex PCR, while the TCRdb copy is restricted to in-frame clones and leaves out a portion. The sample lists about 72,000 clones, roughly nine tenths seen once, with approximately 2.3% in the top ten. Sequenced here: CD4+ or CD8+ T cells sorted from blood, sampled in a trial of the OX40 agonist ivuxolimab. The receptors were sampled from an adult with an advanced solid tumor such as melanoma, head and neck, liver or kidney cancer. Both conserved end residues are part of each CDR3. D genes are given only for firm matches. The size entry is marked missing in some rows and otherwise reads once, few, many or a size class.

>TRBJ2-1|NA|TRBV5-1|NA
TGCGCCAGCAGCTTGGCAGGGAGCACCTACAATGAGCAGTTCTTC
CASSLAGSTYNEQFF
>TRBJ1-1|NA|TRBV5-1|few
TGCGCCAGCAGCCCCAGTAACGGGAGGAGCACTGAAGCTTTCTTT
CASSPSNGRSTEAFF
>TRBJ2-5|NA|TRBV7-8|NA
TGTGCCAGCAGCTTCAGAATTTCAGGGGAAGAGACCCAGTACTTC
CASSFRISGEETQYF
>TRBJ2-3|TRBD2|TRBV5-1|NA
TGCGCCAGCAGCTCCGGTGGCGGGAGAAGCACAGATACGCAGTATTTT
CASSSGGGRSTDTQYF
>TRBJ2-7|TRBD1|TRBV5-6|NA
TGTGCCAGCGACGTCCCTCAGGGGGCCGATTCCTACGAGCAGTACTTC
CASDVPQGADSYEQYF
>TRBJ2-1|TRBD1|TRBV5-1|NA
TGCGCCAGCAGCTCCGGGACAGCAGGCTCCTACAATGAGCAGTTCTTC
CASSSGTAGSYNEQFF
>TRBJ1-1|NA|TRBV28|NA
TGTGCCAGCGGGACTCACTTCCAGGAAGCTTTCTTT
CASGTHFQEAFF
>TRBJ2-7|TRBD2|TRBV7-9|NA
TGTGCCAGCAGCCAGGGACTAGCCTCACGCGAGCAGTACTTC
CASSQGLASREQYF
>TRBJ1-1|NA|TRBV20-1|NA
TGCAGTGCCCCCAATAGGGTGGAAGCTTTCTTT
CSAPNRVEAFF
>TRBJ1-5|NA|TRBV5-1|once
TGCGCCAGTTCCCCGGAGGGCCTGAATCATCAGCCCCAGCATTTT
CASSPEGLNHQPQHF
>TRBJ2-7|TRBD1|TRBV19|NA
TGTGCCAGTAGTTTCCGGGACAGGGGAGTCGGAGAAGAGGACGAGCAGTACTTC
CASSFRDRGVGEEDEQYF
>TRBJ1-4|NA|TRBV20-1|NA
TGCAGTGCTAGAGGACCGGAAAAACTGTTTTTT
CSARGPEKLFF
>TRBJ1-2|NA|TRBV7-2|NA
TGTGCCAGCACCCGAGGGGGGGTAGCTAACTATGGCTACACCTTC
CASTRGGVANYGYTF
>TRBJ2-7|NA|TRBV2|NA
TGTGCCTCCGGGGGTTTAGAGCAGTACTTC
CASGGLEQYF
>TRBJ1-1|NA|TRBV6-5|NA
TGTGCCAGCAGTTGGGGTCAGCCTACTATGAACACTGAAGCTTTCTTT
CASSWGQPTMNTEAFF
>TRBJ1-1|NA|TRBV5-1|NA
TGCGCCAGCAGCTTGGCCTCACGGGGCGGCACTGAAGCTTTCTTT
CASSLASRGGTEAFF
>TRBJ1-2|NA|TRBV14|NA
TGTGCCAGCAGCTATGGACAGTTCTATGGCTACACCTTC
CASSYGQFYGYTF
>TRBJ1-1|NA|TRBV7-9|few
TGTGCCAGCAGCTTATGGGGGGCTGTTGACACTGAAGCTTTCTTT
CASSLWGAVDTEAFF
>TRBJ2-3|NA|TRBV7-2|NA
TGTGCCAGCAGCTTAGTATACGGCTCAGATACGCAGTATTTT
CASSLVYGSDTQYF
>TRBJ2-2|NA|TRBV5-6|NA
TGTGCCAGCAGCTTGGATCCGATCGCGAACACCGGGGAGCTGTTTTTT
CASSLDPIANTGELFF
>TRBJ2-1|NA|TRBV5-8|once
TGTGCCAGCAGCTTGAGGGGGTCGGATGAGCAGTTCTTC
CASSLRGSDEQFF
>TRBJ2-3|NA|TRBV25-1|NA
TGTGCCAGCAGTGACCCACCGGCAGATACGCAGTATTTT
CASSDPPADTQYF
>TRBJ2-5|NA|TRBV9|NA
TGTGCCAGCAGCGTAGGGACCGCTCAAGAGACCCAGTACTTC
CASSVGTAQETQYF
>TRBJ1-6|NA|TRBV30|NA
TGTGCCTGGAATAGGGACCCAGGTTCACCCCTCCACTTT
CAWNRDPGSPLHF
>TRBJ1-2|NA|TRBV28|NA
TGTGCCAGCAGTTTAAGAGGGTATGGCTACACCTTC
CASSLRGYGYTF
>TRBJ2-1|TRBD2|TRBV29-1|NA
TGCAGCGTTGTATTGGGGGGGGTGCGCAATGAGCAGTTCTTC
CSVVLGGVRNEQFF
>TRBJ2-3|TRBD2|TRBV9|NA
TGTGCCAGCAGCGTAGGCGGACTGGCGGGGGAGACGCAGTATTTT
CASSVGGLAGETQYF
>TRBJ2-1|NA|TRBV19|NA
TGTGCCAGTAACAACTGGGACGCGATGTCCTACAATGAGCAGTTCTTC
CASNNWDAMSYNEQFF
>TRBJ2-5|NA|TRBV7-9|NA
TGTGCCAGCAGCTTAATGACCTCCCAAGAGACCCAGTACTTC
CASSLMTSQETQYF
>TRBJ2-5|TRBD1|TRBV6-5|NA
TGTGCCAGCAAAAGGGACAGACTGGGGGAGACCCAGTACTTC
CASKRDRLGETQYF
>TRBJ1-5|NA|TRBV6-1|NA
TGTGCCATCTGGGGAGGCAATCAGCCCCAGCATTTT
CAIWGGNQPQHF
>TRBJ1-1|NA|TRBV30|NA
TGTGCCTGGAGTTCGGGCGGGAACACTGAAGCTTTCTTT
CAWSSGGNTEAFF
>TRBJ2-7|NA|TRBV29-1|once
TGCAGCGTCCAGGGGGGGTCGAGCTCCTACGAGCAGTACTTC
CSVQGGSSSYEQYF
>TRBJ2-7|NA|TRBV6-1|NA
TGTGCCAGCAGGATTGCGGGTAGCTCCTACGAGCAGTACTTC
CASRIAGSSYEQYF
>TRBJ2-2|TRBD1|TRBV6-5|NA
TGTGCCAGCAGTTACCGAGGACAGGGTGATAACGGGGAGCTGTTTTTT
CASSYRGQGDNGELFF
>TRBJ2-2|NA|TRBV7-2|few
TGTGCCAGCAGAGGTCTGACCGGGGAGCTGTTTTTT
CASRGLTGELFF
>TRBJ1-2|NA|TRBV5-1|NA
TGCGCCAGCAGCAGGAGACCCAATGATGGCTACACCTTC
CASSRRPNDGYTF
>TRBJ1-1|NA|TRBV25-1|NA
TGTGCCAGCAGTGAGATGGCAGGACTGGGCACTGAAGCTTTCTTT
CASSEMAGLGTEAFF
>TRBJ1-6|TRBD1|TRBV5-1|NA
TGCGCCAGCAGCCCCGGGACAGAAAATTCACCCCTCCACTTT
CASSPGTENSPLHF
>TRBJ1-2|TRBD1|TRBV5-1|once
TGCGCCAGCAGCTTCGACAGGGGGTATGGCTACACCTTC
CASSFDRGYGYTF
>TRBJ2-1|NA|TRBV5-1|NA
TGCGCCAGCAGCTCTGTCCTAGGCGGTGCCAGTGAGCAGTTCTTC
CASSSVLGGASEQFF
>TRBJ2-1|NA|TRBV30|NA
TGTGCCTGGAGGAGCGGTATGGGAATATACAATGAGCAGTTCTTC
CAWRSGMGIYNEQFF
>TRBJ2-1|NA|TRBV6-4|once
TGTGCCAGCAGTGAGGGTTACGCCTACAATGAGCAGTTCTTC
CASSEGYAYNEQFF
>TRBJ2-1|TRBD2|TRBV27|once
TGTGCCAGCAGTTTAAGGGTTATTCTAGCGGGGGCCACCAATGAGCAGTTCTTC
CASSLRVILAGATNEQFF
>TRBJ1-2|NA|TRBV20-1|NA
TGCAGTGCTTCAGGGGACTATGGCTACACCTTC
CSASGDYGYTF
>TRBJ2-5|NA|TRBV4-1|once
TGCGCCAGCAGCCAAAACTATCAGCCGCAAGAGACCCAGTACTTC
CASSQNYQPQETQYF
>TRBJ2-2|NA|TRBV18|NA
TGTGCCAGCTCACCGCCCAGTACCGCGAACACCGGGGAGCTGTTTTTT
CASSPPSTANTGELFF
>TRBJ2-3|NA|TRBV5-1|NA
TGCGCCAGCAGCCGTGGGGTTGTCACAGATACGCAGTATTTT
CASSRGVVTDTQYF
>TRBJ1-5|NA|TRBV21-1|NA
TGTGCCAGCAGCCCCCAGTACGGGACAGGGTTCACTCAGCCCCAGCATTTT
CASSPQYGTGFTQPQHF